Following are 16 T cell receptor beta chains from one sample sequenced in a study of blood T cell repertoires in COVID-19. Clones were read by immunoSEQ multiplex PCR, and TCRdb kept only the in-frame ones, dropping some. The sample carries around 470,000 clones, 89% recorded once. What was sequenced was peripheral blood. These receptors all come from a young man with COVID-19, enrolled during active disease.

This clone was seen more than once but under ten times. The chain carries TRBV27 and TRBJ2-2; 8 nucleotides agree with TRBD2. The germline CDR1 and CDR2 sequences are MNHEY and SMNVEV (reference sequence). V was pared by 4 bases and J by 6 bases, with 4 bases of the junction left unmatched. CDR3 length equals 14 residues. The chain's CDR3 is CASSSGLGAGELFF. The CDR3 DNA sequence: TGTGCCAGCAGTTCGGGACTAGGGGCCGGGGAGCTGTTTTTT.

The chain couples TRBV3-1 (or the pseudogene TRBV3-2) to TRBJ1-5; D may be TRBD1 (5 bases). CDR3 length: 12 residues. V was trimmed by 1 base and J by 10 bases, leaving 8 bases between them. Germline loops: CDR1 LGHDT, CDR2 YNNKEL (reference sequence). The CDR3 DNA reads as TGTGCCAGCAGCCAAGCAGGGAACCCCCAGCATTTT. Encoded protein: CASSQAGNPQHF.

This chain uses TRBV7-9 with TRBJ2-7; TRBD1 matches at 7 bases. This CDR3 comprises 13 residues. Trimming took 5 bases from V and 7 from J; bases not matched to a gene: 8. Germline loops: CDR1 SEHNR, CDR2 FQNEAQ (reference sequence). The CDR3 coding sequence is TGTGCCAGCAGCCCCGGGACAGTGAGAGAGCAGTACTTC. The encoded protein is CASSPGTVREQYF.

This clone appeared once. V gene TRBV27 combines with J gene TRBJ1-2; possible D gene TRBD1, 5 bases. CDR3 length: 16 amino acids. V dropped 3 bases and J dropped 0 bases, with 14 bases sitting between them. Germline CDR1 MNHEY, CDR2 SMNVEV (reference sequence). CDR3 coding DNA: TGTGCCAGCAGTTTTCTTTCGGGGGGACCTAACTATGGCTACACCTTC. It is translated as CASSFLSGGPNYGYTF.

This chain uses TRBV6-2 or TRBV6-3 with TRBJ2-5, with a weak D call TRBD2 (6 bases). Germline-derived CDR1 and CDR2 are MNHEY and SVGEGT. V lost 3 bases to trimming and J lost 7 bases, with 18 bases between them. This CDR3 has 15 amino acids. The CDR3 DNA is TGTGCCAGCAGTTATAAAAGCCAGAGGGGAGGGACCCAGTACTTC. Translated, it gives CASSYKSQRGGTQYF.

The J gene is TRBJ1-4, the V gene TRBV2, with D maybe TRBD1 (5 bases). Germline V CDR1 and CDR2: SNHLY, FYNNEI. V dropped 6 bases and J dropped 7 bases, with 15 bases sitting between them. The CDR3 is 14 residues long. CDR3 in amino acids: CASRAGRLAEKLFF. The CDR3 DNA follows: TGTGCCAGCAGAGCGGGACGACTGGCTGAAAAACTGTTTTTT.

This clone has a single count. The CDR3 nucleotides read TGCAGCGTTGAGAGGGTGCAGGGAGGTGAGCAGTTCTTC. Translated, it gives CSVERVQGGEQFF. The chain combines TRBV29-1 with TRBJ2-1; tentatively, D is TRBD2 (6 bases). The CDR3 is made up of 13 amino acids. V was pared by 3 bases and J by 9 bases, with 15 bases between. Germline V lookup: CDR1 SQVTM, CDR2 ANQGSEA.

This sequence joins TRBV6-5 and TRBJ1-1, with 8 bases matching TRBD1. The germline V gene has CDR1 MNHEY and CDR2 SVGAGI. The J segment lost 5 bases and the V segment lost 3 bases, leaving 5 bases of the junction unmatched. The CDR3 is 14 residues long. In DNA, the CDR3 is TGTGCCAGCAGTTATCAGGGGGCGCGGACTGAAGCTTTCTTT. This encodes CASSYQGARTEAFF.

The V and J genes are TRBV3-1 (or the pseudogene TRBV3-2) and TRBJ1-4, with D unresolved. V lost 1 base and J lost 7, with 16 bases in between. This CDR3 has 16 amino acids. Looked up from germline, CDR1 is LGHDT and CDR2 is YNNKEL (reference sequence). CDR3 DNA: TGTGCCAGCAGCCAAGCCCGAGGTAGGGCGGGTGAAAAACTGTTTTTT. Amino acids: CASSQARGRAGEKLFF.

In DNA form, the CDR3 reads TGCGCCAGCGGCTCCCGGGACAGGGACACAGATACGCAGTATTTT. Translation: CASGSRDRDTDTQYF. The rearrangement uses TRBV4-1 and TRBJ2-3, with TRBD1 matching over 9 bases. This CDR3 region has 15 residues. Germline V gene lookup returns CDR1 MGHRA and CDR2 YSYEKL. With V trimmed by 8 bases and J by 2 bases, 8 bases remained unmatched.

V usage is TRBV12-3 or TRBV12-4 and J usage is TRBJ1-5; D ambiguous. The CDR3 totals 12 residues. V lost 3 bases and J lost 6, with 6 bases in between. CDR3 in DNA: TGTGCCAGCAGTTTTCTAGGTCAGCCCCAGCATTTT. Protein product: CASSFLGQPQHF.

The V gene is TRBV4-1, the J gene TRBJ2-7, with 7 bases identical to TRBD1. The CDR3 spans 16 residues. The V and J ends lost 4 bases and 2 bases, in that order; junction bases with no gene match: 11. CDR1 is MGHRA and CDR2 is YSYEKL in the germline V gene. DNA of the CDR3: TGCGCCAGCAGCCTCAGGGTGGGGACAGTCGCCTACGAGCAGTACTTC. Protein product: CASSLRVGTVAYEQYF.

The rearrangement joins TRBV3-1 (or the pseudogene TRBV3-2) to TRBJ2-2; a weak D match, TRBD1 (6 bases). The germline V gene has CDR1 LGHDT and CDR2 YNNKEL (reference sequence). Trimming took 4 bases from V and 4 from J, leaving 13 bases between them. The CDR3 runs 15 residues. CDR3 protein: CASSLNRAGTGELFF. The CDR3 nucleotides read TGTGCCAGCAGCCTGAACAGGGCTGGCACCGGGGAGCTGTTTTTT.

The rearrangement links TRBV5-6 to TRBJ2-5; D possibly corresponds to TRBD2 (5 bases). Trimming shortened V by 1 base and J by 5 bases, and 15 bases separated the two germline ends. The length of the CDR3 is 15 residues. Per the germline V gene, CDR1 is SGHDT and CDR2 is YYEEEE. This chain's CDR3 is CASSLISSDMETQYF. The CDR3 DNA reads TGTGCCAGCAGCTTGATTAGTAGCGACATGGAGACCCAGTACTTC.

The rearrangement joins TRBV9 to TRBJ2-1; no definite D call. Germline V gene lookup returns CDR1 SGDLS and CDR2 YYNGEE. V lost 0 bases and J lost 4, with 14 bases in between. This CDR3 spans 16 amino acids. Here the CDR3 reads CASSVGGPSPYNEQFF. As DNA, the CDR3 is TGTGCCAGCAGCGTAGGCGGTCCAAGCCCTTACAATGAGCAGTTCTTC.

This chain links TRBV2 with TRBJ2-1, with TRBD1 matching over 10 bases. The CDR3 is made up of 14 amino acids. The germline V gene has CDR1 SNHLY and CDR2 FYNNEI. The J segment lost 8 bases and the V segment lost 6 bases, leaving 7 bases of the junction unmatched. For the CDR3, the DNA is TGTGCCAGCAGCGGGACAGGGGACGTTGATGAGCAGTTCTTC. Encoded protein: CASSGTGDVDEQFF.